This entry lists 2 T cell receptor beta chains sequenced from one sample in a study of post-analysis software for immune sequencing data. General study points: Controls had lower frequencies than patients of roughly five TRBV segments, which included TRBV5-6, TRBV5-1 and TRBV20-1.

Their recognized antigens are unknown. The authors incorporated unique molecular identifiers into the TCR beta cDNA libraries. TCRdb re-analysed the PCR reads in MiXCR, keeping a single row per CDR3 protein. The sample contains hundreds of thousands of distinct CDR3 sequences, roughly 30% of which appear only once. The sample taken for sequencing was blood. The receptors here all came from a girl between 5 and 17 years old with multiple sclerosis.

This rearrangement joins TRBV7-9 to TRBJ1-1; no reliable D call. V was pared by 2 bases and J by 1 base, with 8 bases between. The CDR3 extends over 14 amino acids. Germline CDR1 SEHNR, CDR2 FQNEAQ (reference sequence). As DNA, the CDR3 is TGTGCCAGCAGCTTAATTGGCGGGAACACTGAAGCTTTCTTT. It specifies CASSLIGGNTEAFF.

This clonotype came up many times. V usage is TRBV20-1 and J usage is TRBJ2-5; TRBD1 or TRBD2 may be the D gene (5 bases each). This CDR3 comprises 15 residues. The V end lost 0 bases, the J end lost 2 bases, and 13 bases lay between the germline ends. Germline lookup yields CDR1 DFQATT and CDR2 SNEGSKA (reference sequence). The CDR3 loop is CSARDRGSGQETQYF. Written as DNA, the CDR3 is TGCAGTGCTAGAGATCGGGGCTCGGGGCAAGAGACCCAGTACTTC.